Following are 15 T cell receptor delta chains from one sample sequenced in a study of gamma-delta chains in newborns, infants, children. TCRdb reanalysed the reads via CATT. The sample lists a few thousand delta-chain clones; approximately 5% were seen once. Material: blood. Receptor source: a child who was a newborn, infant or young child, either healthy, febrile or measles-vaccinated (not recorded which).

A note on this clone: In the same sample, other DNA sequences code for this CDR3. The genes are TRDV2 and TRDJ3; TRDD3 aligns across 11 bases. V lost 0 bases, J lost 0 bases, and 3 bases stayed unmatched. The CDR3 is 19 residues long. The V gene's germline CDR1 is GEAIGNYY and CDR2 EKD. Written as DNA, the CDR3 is TGTGCCTGTGACACCTGGGGGATACGGAGCTCCTGGGACACCCGACAGATGTTTTTC. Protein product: CACDTWGIRSSWDTRQMFF.

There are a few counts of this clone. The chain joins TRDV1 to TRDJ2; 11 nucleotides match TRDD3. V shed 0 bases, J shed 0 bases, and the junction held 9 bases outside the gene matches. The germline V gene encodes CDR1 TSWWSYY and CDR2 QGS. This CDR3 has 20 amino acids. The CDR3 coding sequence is TGTGCTCTTGGGGAACTAAGGGACTGGGGGATAGAATCTTTGACAGCACAACTCTTCTTT. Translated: CALGELRDWGIESLTAQLFF.

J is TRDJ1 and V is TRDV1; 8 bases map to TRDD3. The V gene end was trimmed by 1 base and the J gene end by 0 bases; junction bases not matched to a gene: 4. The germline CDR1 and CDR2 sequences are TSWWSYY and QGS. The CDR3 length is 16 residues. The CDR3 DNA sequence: TGTGCTCTTGGGGAACACTGGGGGTCTTACACCGATAAACTCATCTTT. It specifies CALGEHWGSYTDKLIF.

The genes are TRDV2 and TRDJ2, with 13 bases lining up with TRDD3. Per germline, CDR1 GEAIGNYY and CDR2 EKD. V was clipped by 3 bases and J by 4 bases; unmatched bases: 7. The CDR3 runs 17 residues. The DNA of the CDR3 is TGTGCCTGTGACTCCGTACTGGGGGATACGACGACAGCACAACTCTTCTTT. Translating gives CACDSVLGDTTTAQLFF.

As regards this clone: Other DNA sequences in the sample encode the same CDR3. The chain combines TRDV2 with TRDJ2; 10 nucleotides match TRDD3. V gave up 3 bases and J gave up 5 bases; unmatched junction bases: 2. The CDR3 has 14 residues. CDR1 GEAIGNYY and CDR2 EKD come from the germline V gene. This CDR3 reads CACDSLGDTAQLFF. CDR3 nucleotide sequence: TGTGCCTGTGACTCACTGGGGGATACAGCACAACTCTTCTTT.

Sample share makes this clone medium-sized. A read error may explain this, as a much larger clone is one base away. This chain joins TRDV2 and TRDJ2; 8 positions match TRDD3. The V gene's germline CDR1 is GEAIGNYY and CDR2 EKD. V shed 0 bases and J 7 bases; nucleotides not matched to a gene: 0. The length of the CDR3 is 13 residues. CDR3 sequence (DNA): TGTGCCTGTGACACCTGGGGGATAGCACAACTCTTCTTT. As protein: CACDTWGIAQLFF.

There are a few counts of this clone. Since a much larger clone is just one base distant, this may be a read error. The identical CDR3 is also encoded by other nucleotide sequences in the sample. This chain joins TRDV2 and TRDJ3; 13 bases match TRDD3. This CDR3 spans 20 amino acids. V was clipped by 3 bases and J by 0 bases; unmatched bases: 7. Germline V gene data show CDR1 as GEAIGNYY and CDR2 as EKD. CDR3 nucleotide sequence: TGTGCCTGTGACCCCGTACTGGGGGATACGAGCTCCTGGGACACCCGACAGATGTTTTTC. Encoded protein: CACDPVLGDTSSWDTRQMFF.

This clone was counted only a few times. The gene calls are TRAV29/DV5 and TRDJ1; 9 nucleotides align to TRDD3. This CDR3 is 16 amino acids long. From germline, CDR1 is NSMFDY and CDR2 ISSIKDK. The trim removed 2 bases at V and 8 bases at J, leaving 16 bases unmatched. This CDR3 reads CAASPVLGDSSPKLIF. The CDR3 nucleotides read TGTGCAGCAAGTCCAGTACTGGGGGACTCCTCCCCGAAACTCATCTTT.

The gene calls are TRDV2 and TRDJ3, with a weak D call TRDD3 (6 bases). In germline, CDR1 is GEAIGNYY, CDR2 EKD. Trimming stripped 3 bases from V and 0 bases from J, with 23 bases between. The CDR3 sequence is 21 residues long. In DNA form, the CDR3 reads TGTGCCTGTGACCTCTTGGATTCGGGGGAGCTGAGCTCCTGGGACACCCGACAGATGTTTTTC. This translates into CACDLLDSGELSSWDTRQMFF.

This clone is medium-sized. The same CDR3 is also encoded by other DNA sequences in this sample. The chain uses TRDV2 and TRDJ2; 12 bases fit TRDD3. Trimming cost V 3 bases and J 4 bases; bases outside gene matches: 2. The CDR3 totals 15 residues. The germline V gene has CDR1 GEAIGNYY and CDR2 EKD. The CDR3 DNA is TGTGCCTGTGACGTACTGGGGGATACGACAGCACAACTCTTCTTT. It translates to CACDVLGDTTAQLFF.

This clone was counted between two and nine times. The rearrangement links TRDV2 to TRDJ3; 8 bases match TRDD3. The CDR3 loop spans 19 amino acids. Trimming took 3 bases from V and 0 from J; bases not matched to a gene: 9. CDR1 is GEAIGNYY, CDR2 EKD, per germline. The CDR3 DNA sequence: TGTGCCTGTGACCAAACTGGGGGTCGAAGCTCCTGGGACACCCGACAGATGTTTTTC. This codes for CACDQTGGRSSWDTRQMFF.

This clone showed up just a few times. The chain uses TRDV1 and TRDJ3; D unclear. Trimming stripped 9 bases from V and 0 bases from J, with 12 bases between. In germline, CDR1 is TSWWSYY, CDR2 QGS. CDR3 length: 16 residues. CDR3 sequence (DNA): TGTGCTCTCGGACCCTTAAGCTCCTGGGACACCCGACAGATGTTTTTC. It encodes CALGPLSSWDTRQMFF.

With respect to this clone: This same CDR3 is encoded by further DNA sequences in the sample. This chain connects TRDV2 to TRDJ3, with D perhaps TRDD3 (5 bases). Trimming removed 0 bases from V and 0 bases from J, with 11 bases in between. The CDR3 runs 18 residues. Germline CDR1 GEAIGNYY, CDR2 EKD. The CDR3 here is CACDTVGPSSWDTRQMFF. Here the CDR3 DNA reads TGTGCCTGTGACACCGTGGGGCCGAGCTCCTGGGACACCCGACAGATGTTTTTC.

This CDR3 is CACDTVLGDRFTWDTRQMFF. CDR3 nucleotides: TGTGCCTGTGACACCGTACTGGGGGATAGATTCACCTGGGACACCCGACAGATGTTTTTC. V and J are TRDV2 and TRDJ3; 11 positions agree with TRDD3. This CDR3 spans 20 amino acids. Germline loops: CDR1 GEAIGNYY, CDR2 EKD. With V trimmed by 0 bases and J by 2 bases, 8 bases remained unmatched.

CDR3 protein: CALGDRPSSDQYTDKLIF. CDR3 nucleotides: TGTGCTCTTGGGGACAGGCCTTCCTCTGACCAGTACACCGATAAACTCATCTTT. This chain connects TRDV1 to TRDJ1; the match to TRDD2 covers 7 bases. The J gene comes from matching the DNA to germline here; TCRdb lacks it. With V trimmed by 3 bases and J by 0 bases, 13 bases remained unmatched. CDR1 and CDR2 (germline): TSWWSYY, QGS. This CDR3 region has 18 residues.